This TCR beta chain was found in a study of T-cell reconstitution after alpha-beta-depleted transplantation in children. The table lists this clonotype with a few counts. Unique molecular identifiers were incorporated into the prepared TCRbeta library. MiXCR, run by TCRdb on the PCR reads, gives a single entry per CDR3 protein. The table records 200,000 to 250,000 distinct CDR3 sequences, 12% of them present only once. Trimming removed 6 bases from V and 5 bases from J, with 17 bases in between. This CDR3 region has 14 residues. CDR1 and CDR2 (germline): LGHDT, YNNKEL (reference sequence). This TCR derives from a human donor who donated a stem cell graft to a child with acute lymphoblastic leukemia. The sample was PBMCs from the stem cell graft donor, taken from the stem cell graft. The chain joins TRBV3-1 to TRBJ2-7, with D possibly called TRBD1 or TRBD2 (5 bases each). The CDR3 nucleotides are TGTGCCAGCAGTCGAACGGGACGCACCCACGAGCAGTACTTC. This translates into CASSRTGRTHEQYF.